One sample yielded the 20 T cell receptor beta chains listed below, sequenced in a study of OX40 agonist ivuxolimab in advanced cancers. TCRdb's copy holds only in-frame clones and misses some; the assay was immunoSEQ multiplex PCR. The table includes just over 9,500 clones, 66% detected once. Source: CD4+ or CD8+ T cells sorted from blood, taken in a trial of the OX40 agonist ivuxolimab. The receptors come from an adult with an advanced solid tumor such as melanoma, head and neck, liver or kidney cancer.

The rearrangement joins TRBV11-2 to TRBJ1-1; 9 bases align to TRBD1. Germline-derived CDR1 and CDR2 are SGHAT and FQNNGV. Unmatched junction bases numbered 2, after V lost 4 bases and J lost 8 bases. This CDR3 has 12 amino acids. CDR3 bases: TGTGCCAGCAGCTGGACAGGGGCGGAAGCTTTCTTT. Translation gives CASSWTGAEAFF.

This clone was picked up a small number of times. The J gene is TRBJ2-7, the V gene TRBV9; D is unresolved. Trimming removed 4 bases at V and 1 base at J, with 12 bases between. CDR1 is SGDLS, CDR2 YYNGEE, per germline. CDR3 size: 14 residues. This chain's CDR3 is CASSPSTPSYEQYF. DNA for the CDR3: TGTGCCAGCAGCCCCTCGACACCATCCTACGAGCAGTACTTC.

DNA for the CDR3: TGTGCCAGCAGCTCCGGGACATCGAACACTGAAGCTTTCTTT. As protein: CASSSGTSNTEAFF. V gene TRBV5-6 combines with J gene TRBJ1-1, with D perhaps matching TRBD1 (6 bases). Deletions cut 3 bases from V and 1 base from J, with 10 bases between. CDR3 length equals 14 residues. Germline V gene sequence: CDR1 SGHDT, CDR2 YYEEEE.

The chain recombines TRBV10-3 with TRBJ2-2; no reliable D call. V shed 4 bases and J shed 7 bases, with 4 bases lying between them. Looked up from germline, CDR1 is ENHRY and CDR2 is SYGVKD. The CDR3 runs 11 residues. CDR3 coding DNA: TGTGCCATCAGTGGTCGCGGGGAGCTGTTTTTT. Translation gives CAISGRGELFF.

The V gene is TRBV9, the J gene TRBJ1-2; the match to TRBD1 covers 9 bases. The CDR3 runs 15 residues. Germline CDR1 reads SGDLS; CDR2 reads YYNGEE. The ends lost 4 bases at V and 4 bases at J; junction bases unmatched: 8. In nucleotides, the CDR3 is TGTGCCAGCAGCCTAGGGACAGGGTACGTCTATGGCTACACCTTC. The encoded protein is CASSLGTGYVYGYTF. The full variable domain, completed using reference TRBV9 and TRBJ1-2, is DSGVTQTPKHLITATGQRVTLRCSPRSGDLSVYWYQQSLDQGLQFLIQYYNGEERAKGNILERFSAQQFPDLHSELNLSSLELGDSALYFCASSLGTGYVYGYTFGSGTRLTVV.

CDR3 residues: CASSGGLNTEAFF. CDR3 DNA: TGTGCCAGCAGCGGCGGATTGAACACTGAAGCTTTCTTT. V is TRBV7-9 and J is TRBJ1-1; the D is unclear. CDR1 and CDR2 (germline): SEHNR, FQNEAQ (reference sequence). V lost 5 bases, J lost 0 bases, and 7 bases lay in between. The CDR3 is made up of 13 amino acids.

This sequence joins TRBV27 and TRBJ1-2, with D maybe TRBD1 (6 bases). This CDR3 has 13 residues. Germline-derived CDR1 and CDR2 are MNHEY and SMNVEV (reference sequence). V was shortened by 5 bases and J by 4 bases, with 11 bases between the two germline ends. The DNA for the CDR3 is TGTGCCAGCAGTCCCTCGGACAGCTATGGCTACACCTTC. This encodes CASSPSDSYGYTF.

The rearrangement links TRBV10-3 to TRBJ2-3; tentative D call: TRBD2 (7 bases). The V end was cut by 11 bases, the J end by 0 bases, with 18 bases between. The CDR3 runs 15 residues. The germline V gene encodes CDR1 ENHRY and CDR2 SYGVKD. CDR3 DNA: TGTGCCGCACAGGGCGGGAGCCTTAGCACAGATACGCAGTATTTT. Protein: CAAQGGSLSTDTQYF.

As DNA, the CDR3 is TGCGCCAGCAGCCAAGGGACAGGGAGCTCCTACGAGCAGTACTTC. Translating gives CASSQGTGSSYEQYF. The V gene is TRBV4-1, the J gene TRBJ2-7; 8 positions match TRBD1. Losses at the gene ends were 1 base for V and 0 bases for J; bases not matched to a gene: 2. The CDR3 spans 15 residues. CDR1 MGHRA and CDR2 YSYEKL come from the germline V gene.

This clone has only a few counts. The rearrangement joins TRBV4-1 to TRBJ2-1; the match to TRBD1 covers 10 bases. V dropped 4 bases and J dropped 3; count of bases not matched to a gene: 3. The CDR3 has 15 amino acids. Germline CDR1 is MGHRA and CDR2 is YSYEKL. CDR3 bases: TGCGCCAGCAGCCGAGGGACAGGGGTCTACAATGAGCAGTTCTTC. This codes for CASSRGTGVYNEQFF.

The rearrangement links TRBV30 to TRBJ2-1; the match to TRBD2 covers 7 bases. The CDR3 is 13 residues long. Germline CDR1 is GTSNPN and CDR2 is SVGIG (reference sequence). The V gene end was trimmed by 4 bases and the J gene end by 2 bases; junction bases not matched to a gene: 2. CDR3 amino acids: CAWTSGPYNEQFF. The CDR3, as DNA: TGTGCCTGGACTAGCGGCCCCTACAATGAGCAGTTCTTC.

The J gene is TRBJ2-7, the V gene TRBV6-5; possible D gene TRBD2, 6 bases. Trimming removed 6 bases at V and 4 bases at J, with 16 bases between. Germline CDR1 and CDR2: MNHEY and SVGAGI. The CDR3 has 14 amino acids. The CDR3 protein is CASSSAPGVYEQYF. The CDR3 coding sequence is TGTGCCAGCAGCTCGGCGCCGGGGGTGTACGAGCAGTACTTC.

The V gene is TRBV19, the J gene TRBJ2-1; 15 positions agree with TRBD2. The length of the CDR3 is 17 residues. Losses at the gene ends were 9 bases for V and 9 bases for J; bases not matched to a gene: 15. Germline lookup yields CDR1 LNHDA and CDR2 SQIVND (reference sequence). The DNA for the CDR3 is TGTGCCAGCGCGCCTCGGACTAGCGGGAGGGCCCAGGGTGAGCAGTTCTTC. It encodes CASAPRTSGRAQGEQFF.

This clone turned up a few times. The chain carries TRBV7-3 and TRBJ2-7, with 7 bases that match TRBD2. The V gene's germline CDR1 is SGHTA and CDR2 FQGTGA. V lost 2 bases and J lost 4; bases outside the gene matches: 5. The CDR3 sequence is 14 residues long. The CDR3 is CASSLAGGSYEQYF. DNA for the CDR3: TGTGCCAGCAGCTTAGCCGGGGGGTCTTACGAGCAGTACTTC. The variable domain in full, with the rest retrieved from reference TRBV7-3 and TRBJ2-7, is GAGVSQTPSNKVTEKGKYVELRCDPISGHTALYWYRQSLGQGPEFLIYFQGTGAADDSGLPNDRFFAVRPEGSVSTLKIQRTERGDSAVYLCASSLAGGSYEQYFGPGTRLTVT.

The CDR3 region is CASSWGTSAAYEQYF. The CDR3 DNA reads as TGTGCCAGCAGTTGGGGGACTAGCGCAGCCTACGAGCAGTACTTC. The chain uses TRBV27 and TRBJ2-7; 10 bases align to TRBD2. This CDR3 comprises 15 residues. The germline V gene encodes CDR1 MNHEY and CDR2 SMNVEV (reference sequence). The V gene end was trimmed by 4 bases and the J gene end by 2 bases; junction bases not matched to a gene: 5.

This clone was recorded once. V gene TRBV11-3 combines with J gene TRBJ2-3; no clear D gene. In germline, CDR1 is SGHNT, CDR2 YENEEA. The CDR3 totals 16 residues. The V end lost 5 bases, the J end lost 0 bases, and 15 bases lay between the germline ends. Here the CDR3 DNA reads TGTGCCAGCAGCGGGCCTGGGGTAGGTAGCACAGATACGCAGTATTTT. Its protein product is CASSGPGVGSTDTQYF.

This chain uses TRBV13 with TRBJ2-1, with D tentatively TRBD2 (6 bases). This CDR3 is built from 13 residues. V was cut by 5 bases and J by 5 bases, with 10 bases left in between. Germline V gene data show CDR1 as PRHDT and CDR2 as FYEKMQ (reference sequence). For the CDR3, the DNA is TGTGCCAGCAGCGCGGGACCCAACAATGAGCAGTTCTTC. It encodes CASSAGPNNEQFF. Full variable domain (missing parts from reference TRBV13 and TRBJ2-1): AAGVIQSPRHLIKEKRETATLKCYPIPRHDTVYWYQQGPGQDPQFLISFYEKMQSDKGSIPDRFSAQQFSDYHSELNMSSLELGDSALYFCASSAGPNNEQFFGPGTRLTVL.

V gene TRBV14 combines with J gene TRBJ1-2, with no clear D. This CDR3 is built from 13 residues. Germline CDR1 is SGHDN and CDR2 is FVKESK. Trimming stripped 0 bases from V and 4 bases from J, with 6 bases between. The CDR3 here is CASSQEQSYGYTF. DNA of the CDR3: TGTGCCAGCAGCCAAGAACAGTCCTATGGCTACACCTTC.

The chain links TRBV5-1 to TRBJ2-3, with D hard to call. This CDR3 contains 15 residues. CDR1 is SGHRS and CDR2 is YFSETQ in the germline V gene. Trimming pared 0 bases from V and 2 bases from J, leaving 10 bases between. CDR3 protein: CASSLVDTPTDTQYF. The CDR3 nucleotides are TGCGCCAGCAGCTTGGTTGACACTCCCACAGATACGCAGTATTTT. The full variable domain, its missing parts supplied by reference TRBV5-1 and TRBJ2-3, is KAGVTQTPRYLIKTRGQQVTLSCSPISGHRSVSWYQQTPGQGLQFLFEYFSETQRNKGNFPGRFSGRQFSNSRSEMNVSTLELGDSALYLCASSLVDTPTDTQYFGPGTRLTVL.

The CDR3 sequence is CASSIGVGNPSTDTQYF. In DNA, the CDR3 is TGTGCCAGTAGTATCGGAGTGGGAAACCCTAGCACAGATACGCAGTATTTT. V is TRBV19 and J is TRBJ2-3; D gene ambiguous. The CDR3 is 17 residues long. Germline V gene lookup returns CDR1 LNHDA and CDR2 SQIVND (reference sequence). The germline V and J ends were trimmed by 3 bases and 0 bases, with 16 bases remaining between them.